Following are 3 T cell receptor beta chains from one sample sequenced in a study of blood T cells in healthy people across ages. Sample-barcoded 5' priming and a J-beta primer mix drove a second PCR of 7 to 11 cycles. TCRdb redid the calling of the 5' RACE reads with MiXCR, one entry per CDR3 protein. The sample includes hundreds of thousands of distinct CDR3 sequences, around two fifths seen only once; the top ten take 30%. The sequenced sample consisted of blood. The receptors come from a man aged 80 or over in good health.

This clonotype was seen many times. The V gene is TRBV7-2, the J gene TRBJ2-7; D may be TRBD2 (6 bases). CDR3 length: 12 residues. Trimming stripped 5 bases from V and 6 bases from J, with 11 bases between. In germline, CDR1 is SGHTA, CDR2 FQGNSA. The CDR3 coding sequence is TGTGCCAGCAGCCGGGACTTCAGCGAGCAGTACTTC. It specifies CASSRDFSEQYF.

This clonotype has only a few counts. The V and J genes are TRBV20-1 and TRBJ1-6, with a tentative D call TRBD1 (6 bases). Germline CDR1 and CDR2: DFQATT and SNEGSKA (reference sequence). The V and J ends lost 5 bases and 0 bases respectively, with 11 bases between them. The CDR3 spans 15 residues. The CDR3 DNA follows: TGCAGTGCTTACAGGGTAGACTCCTATAATTCACCCCTCCACTTT. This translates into CSAYRVDSYNSPLHF.

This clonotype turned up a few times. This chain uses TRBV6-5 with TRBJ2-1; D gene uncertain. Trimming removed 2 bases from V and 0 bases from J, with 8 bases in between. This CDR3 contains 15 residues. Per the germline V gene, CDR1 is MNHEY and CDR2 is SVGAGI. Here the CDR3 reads CASSYQQSSYNEQFF. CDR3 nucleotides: TGTGCCAGCAGTTACCAACAGAGCTCCTACAATGAGCAGTTCTTC.